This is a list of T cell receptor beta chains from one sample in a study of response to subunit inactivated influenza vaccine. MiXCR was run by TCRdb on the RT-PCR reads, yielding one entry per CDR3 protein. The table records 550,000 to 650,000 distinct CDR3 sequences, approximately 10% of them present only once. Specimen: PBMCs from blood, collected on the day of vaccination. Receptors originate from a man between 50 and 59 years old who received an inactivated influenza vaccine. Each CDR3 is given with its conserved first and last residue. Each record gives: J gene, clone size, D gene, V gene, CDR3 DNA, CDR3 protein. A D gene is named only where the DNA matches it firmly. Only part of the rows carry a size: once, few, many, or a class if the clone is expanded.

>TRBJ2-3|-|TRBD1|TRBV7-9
TGTGCCAGCAGCATACAGGGGGAGGATACGCAGTATTTT
CASSIQGEDTQYF
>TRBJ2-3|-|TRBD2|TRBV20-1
TGCAGTGCTAGAGTAGCGGGAGGGGCAGGGTCCACAGATACGCAGTATTTT
CSARVAGGAGSTDTQYF
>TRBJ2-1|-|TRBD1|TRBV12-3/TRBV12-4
TGTGCCAGCAGTTCTTACAGGGGGCGCGACGGCAATGAGCAGTTCTTC
CASSSYRGRDGNEQFF
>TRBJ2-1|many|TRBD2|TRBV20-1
TGCAGTGCTAGTTCCCTAGCGGGAGGAATGGATGAGCAGTTCTTC
CSASSLAGGMDEQFF
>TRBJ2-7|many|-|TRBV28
TGTGCCAGCAGTGACAGATACGAGCAGTACTTC
CASSDRYEQYF
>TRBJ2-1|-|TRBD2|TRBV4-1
TGCGCCAGCAGCCAAGTCTTTAGCGGGGGTGGCGATGAGCAGTTCTTC
CASSQVFSGGGDEQFF
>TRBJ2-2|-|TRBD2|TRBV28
TGTGCCGCCCTGACTAGCGGGAGGGCCAATGCCGGGGAGCTGTTTTTT
CAALTSGRANAGELFF
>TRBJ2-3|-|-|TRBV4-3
TGCGCCAGCAGCCAAGAGACTAGCACAGATACGCAGTATTTT
CASSQETSTDTQYF
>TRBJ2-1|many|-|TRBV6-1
TGTGCCAGCAGTGAAAGGGTTATCAATGAGCAGTTCTTC
CASSERVINEQFF
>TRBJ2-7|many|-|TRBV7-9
TGTGCCAGCAGTTGGGGGGACTACGAGCAGTACTTC
CASSWGDYEQYF
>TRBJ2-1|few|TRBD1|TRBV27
TGTGCCAGCAGTCCTGAGGACAGGGGCAATGAGCAGTTCTTC
CASSPEDRGNEQFF
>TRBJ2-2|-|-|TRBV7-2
TGTGCCAGCAGCTGGACACGGTATGGGGAGCTGTTTTTT
CASSWTRYGELFF
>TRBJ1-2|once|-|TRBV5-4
TGTGCCAGCAGCCTTGGGCTAGACTATGGCTACTCCTTC
CASSLGLDYGYSF
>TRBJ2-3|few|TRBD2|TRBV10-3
TGTGCCATCAGTGGGAAAAAGACTAGCGGGAGCCCCGCAGATACGCAGTATTTT
CAISGKKTSGSPADTQYF
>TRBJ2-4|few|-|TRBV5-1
TGCGCCAGCAGCTTGAATTTGTCAGGGTCCAAAAACATTCAGTACTTC
CASSLNLSGSKNIQYF
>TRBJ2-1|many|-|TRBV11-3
TGTGCCAGCAGCTTCACCTCCAGTGTATTCAATGAGCAGTTCTTC
CASSFTSSVFNEQFF
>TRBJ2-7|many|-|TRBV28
TGTGCCAGCAGTTTATACCGGCGTAGGCCCACCTACGAGCAGTACTTC
CASSLYRRRPTYEQYF
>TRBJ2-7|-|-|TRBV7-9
TGTGCCAGCAGCTCGGGAGACAGGGTCTACGAGCAGTACTTC
CASSSGDRVYEQYF
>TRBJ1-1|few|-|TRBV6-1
TGTGCCAGCAGTGAAACAGTCTTGGGGACTGAAGCTTTCTTT
CASSETVLGTEAFF
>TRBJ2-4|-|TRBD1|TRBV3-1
TGTGCCAGCAGCCAAGATCCTGGGACAGTAGCCAAAAACATTCAGTACTTC
CASSQDPGTVAKNIQYF
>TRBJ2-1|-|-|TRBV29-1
TGCAGCGTCGCGATGGGAGCATACAATGAGCAGTTCTTC
CSVAMGAYNEQFF
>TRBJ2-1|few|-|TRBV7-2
TGTGCCAGCAGCTTAGACAGGGAGTGGAATGAGCAGTTCTTC
CASSLDREWNEQFF
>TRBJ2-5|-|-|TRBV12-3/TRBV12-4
TGTGCCAGCAGTCACGGACTGTTCAAAGAGACCCAGTACTTC
CASSHGLFKETQYF
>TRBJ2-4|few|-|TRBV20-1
TGCAGTGCGACAAACCGGGGCGGACCCAAAAACATTCAGTACTTC
CSATNRGGPKNIQYF
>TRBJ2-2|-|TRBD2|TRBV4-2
TGTGCCAGCAGCCACAACCTAGCGGGGACGAACACCGGGGAGCTGTTTTTT
CASSHNLAGTNTGELFF
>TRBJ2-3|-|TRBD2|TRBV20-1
TGCTGTGCTAGGATTAGCGGGGGGCCCAACACAGATACGCAGTATTTT
CCARISGGPNTDTQYF
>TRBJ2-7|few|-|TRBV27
TGTGCCAGCAGTCCATACCCACTGGCGGCCTACGAGCAGTACTTC
CASSPYPLAAYEQYF
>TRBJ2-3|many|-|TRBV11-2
TGTGCCAGCAGCGCCGATAGAGCAGATACGCAGTATTTT
CASSADRADTQYF
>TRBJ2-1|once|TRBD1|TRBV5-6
TGTGCCAGCAGCTTGGAGGACAGGACCTACAATGAGCAGTTCTTC
CASSLEDRTYNEQFF